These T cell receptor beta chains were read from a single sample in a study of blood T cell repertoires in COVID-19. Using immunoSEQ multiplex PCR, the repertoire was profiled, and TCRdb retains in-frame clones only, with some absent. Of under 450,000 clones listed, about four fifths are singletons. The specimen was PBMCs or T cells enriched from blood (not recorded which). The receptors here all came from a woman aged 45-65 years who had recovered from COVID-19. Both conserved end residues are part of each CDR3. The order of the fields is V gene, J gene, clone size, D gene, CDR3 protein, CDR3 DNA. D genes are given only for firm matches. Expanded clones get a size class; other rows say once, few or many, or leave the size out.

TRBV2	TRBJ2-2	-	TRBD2	CASSAGRAATGELFF	TGTGCCAGCAGTGCCGGGAGGGCCGCCACCGGGGAGCTGTTTTTT
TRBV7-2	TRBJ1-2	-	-	CASSSLTGLAGYTF	TGTGCCAGCAGCTCCCTCACGGGGTTGGCGGGCTACACCTTC
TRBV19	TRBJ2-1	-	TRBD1	CASSSDRGISNEQFF	TGTGCCAGTAGTTCCGACAGGGGGATCAGCAATGAGCAGTTCTTC
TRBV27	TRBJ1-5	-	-	CASSPRGGGQPQHF	TGTGCCAGCAGTCCCCGGGGGGGTGGTCAGCCCCAGCATTTT
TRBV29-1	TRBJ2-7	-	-	CSGWTGRDEQYF	TGCAGCGGGTGGACAGGGAGGGACGAGCAGTACTTC
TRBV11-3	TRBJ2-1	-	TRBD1	CASSSGGSYNEQFF	TGTGCCAGCAGCTCAGGGGGTTCCTACAATGAGCAGTTCTTC
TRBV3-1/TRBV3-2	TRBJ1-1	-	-	CASSQLQGGTEAFF	TGTGCCAGCAGCCAACTCCAGGGAGGCACTGAAGCTTTCTTT
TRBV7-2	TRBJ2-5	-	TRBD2	CASSLVPVSSGSETQYF	TGTGCCAGCAGCTTAGTCCCGGTTTCTAGCGGGAGTGAGACCCAGTACTTC
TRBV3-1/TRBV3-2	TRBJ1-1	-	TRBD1	CASTADRAHGEAFF	TGTGCCAGCACCGCAGACAGGGCGCACGGTGAAGCTTTCTTT
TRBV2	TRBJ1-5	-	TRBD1	CASSVWAQGDPQHF	TGTGCCAGCAGTGTGTGGGCGCAGGGGGACCCCCAGCATTTT
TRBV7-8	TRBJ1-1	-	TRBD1	CASSLIDRDTEAFF	TGTGCCAGCAGCTTAATCGACAGGGACACTGAAGCTTTCTTT
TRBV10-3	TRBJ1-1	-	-	CATKRGNTEAFF	TGTGCCACCAAACGCGGGAACACTGAAGCTTTCTTT
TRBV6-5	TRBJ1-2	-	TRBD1	CASTSGQGPRGGYTF	TGTGCCAGCACCTCGGGACAGGGGCCTCGTGGTGGCTACACCTTC
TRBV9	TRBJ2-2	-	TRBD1	CASSYGTVLAGELFF	TGTGCCAGCAGCTATGGGACAGTATTGGCCGGGGAGCTGTTTTTT
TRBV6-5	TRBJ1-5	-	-	CASSNRQTNQPQHF	TGTGCCAGCAGCAACCGACAGACTAATCAGCCCCAGCATTTT
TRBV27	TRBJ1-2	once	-	CASSPQGLGGYTF	TGTGCCAGCAGTCCTCAGGGCCTCGGGGGCTACACCTTC
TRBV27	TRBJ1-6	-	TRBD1	CASSLSGQGNSPLHF	TGTGCCAGCAGTTTATCTGGACAGGGTAATTCACCCCTCCACTTT
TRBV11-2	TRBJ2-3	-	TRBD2	CASSLSGGFTDTQYF	TGTGCCAGCAGTCTTAGCGGGGGGTTCACAGATACGCAGTATTTT
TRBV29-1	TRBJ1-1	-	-	CSVVGVHGTEAFF	TGCAGCGTTGTGGGAGTTCACGGGACTGAAGCTTTCTTT
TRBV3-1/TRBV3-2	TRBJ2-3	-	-	CASSPPPGDTQYF	TGTGCCAGCAGCCCACCCCCAGGGGATACGCAGTATTTT
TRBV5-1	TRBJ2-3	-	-	CASSLDSTSTDTQYF	TGCGCCAGCAGCTTGGACTCAACTAGCACAGATACGCAGTATTTT
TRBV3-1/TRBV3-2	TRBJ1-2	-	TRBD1	CASSQEDRENYGYTF	TGTGCCAGCAGCCAAGAGGACAGGGAAAACTATGGCTACACCTTC
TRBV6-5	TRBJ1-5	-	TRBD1	CASRTGPNQPQHF	TGTGCCAGCAGGACAGGGCCTAATCAGCCCCAGCATTTT
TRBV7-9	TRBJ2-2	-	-	CASSLSGALGGELFF	TGTGCCAGCAGCTTAAGTGGGGCCTTGGGCGGGGAGCTGTTTTTT
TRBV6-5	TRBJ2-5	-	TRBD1	CASSYQTRQGAETQYF	TGTGCCAGCAGTTACCAGACCCGACAGGGCGCAGAGACCCAGTACTTC
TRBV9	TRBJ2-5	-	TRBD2	CASSVGINFGTSVYQETQYF	TGTGCCAGCAGCGTAGGGATCAACTTTGGGACTAGCGTATACCAAGAGACCCAGTACTTC
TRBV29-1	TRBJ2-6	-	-	CSAEAGANVLTF	TGCAGCGCCGAGGCTGGGGCCAACGTCCTGACTTTC
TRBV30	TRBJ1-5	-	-	CAWTGATSGPQHF	TGTGCCTGGACAGGGGCCACGTCAGGGCCCCAGCATTTT
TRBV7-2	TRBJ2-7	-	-	CASSTSGHFYEQYF	TGTGCCAGCAGCACATCGGGACACTTCTACGAGCAGTACTTC
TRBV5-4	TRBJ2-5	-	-	CASSPVEQETQYF	TGTGCCAGCAGCCCGGTGGAGCAAGAGACCCAGTACTTC
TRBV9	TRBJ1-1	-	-	CASSGTANTEAFF	TGTGCCAGCAGCGGTACAGCGAACACTGAAGCTTTCTTT
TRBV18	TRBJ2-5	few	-	CASSPEETQYF	TGTGCCAGCTCACCCGAAGAGACCCAGTACTTC
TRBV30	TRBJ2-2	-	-	CAWSRGASTGELFF	TGTGCCTGGAGCCGGGGGGCGAGCACCGGGGAGCTGTTTTTT
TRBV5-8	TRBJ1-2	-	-	CASSPLGGNYGYTF	TGTGCCAGCAGTCCCCTGGGGGGAAACTATGGCTACACCTTC
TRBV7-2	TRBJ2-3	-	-	CASRGDFLVYF	TGTGCCAGCAGGGGGGACTTCCTGGTGTATTTT
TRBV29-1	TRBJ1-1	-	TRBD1	CSVDRVLNTEAFF	TGCAGCGTGGACAGGGTTTTGAACACTGAAGCTTTCTTT
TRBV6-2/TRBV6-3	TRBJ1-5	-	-	CASSYSGHSNQPQHF	TGTGCCAGCAGTTACTCGGGACATAGCAATCAGCCCCAGCATTTT
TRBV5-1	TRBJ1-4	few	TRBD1	CASSFGQGATNEKLFF	TGCGCCAGCAGCTTTGGACAGGGAGCAACTAATGAAAAACTGTTTTTT
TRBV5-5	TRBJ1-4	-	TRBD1	CASSLAVGQGNEKLFF	TGTGCCAGCAGCTTGGCGGTGGGACAGGGTAATGAAAAACTGTTTTTT
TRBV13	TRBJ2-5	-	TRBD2	CASSLSVRGGLRETQYF	TGTGCCAGCAGCTTAAGTGTCCGGGGGGGCCTTCGGGAGACCCAGTACTTC
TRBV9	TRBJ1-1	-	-	CASSVKGVDTEAFF	TGTGCCAGCAGCGTAAAGGGGGTGGACACTGAAGCTTTCTTT
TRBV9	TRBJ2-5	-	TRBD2	CASSITSGAQETQYF	TGTGCCAGCAGCATCACTAGCGGGGCCCAAGAGACCCAGTACTTC
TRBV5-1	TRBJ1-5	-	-	CASSPQPLGVRANQPQHF	TGCGCCAGCAGCCCTCAACCGCTCGGGGTCAGAGCCAATCAGCCCCAGCATTTT
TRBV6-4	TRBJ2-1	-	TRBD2	CASSDSLGGANEQFF	TGTGCCAGCAGTGACTCGCTCGGGGGGGCCAATGAGCAGTTCTTC
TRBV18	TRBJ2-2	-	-	CASSLNQGYTGELFF	TGTGCCAGCTCACTGAACCAGGGGTACACCGGGGAGCTGTTTTTT
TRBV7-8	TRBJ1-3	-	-	CASSLIAGNTIYF	TGTGCCAGCAGCTTAATAGCTGGAAACACCATATATTTT
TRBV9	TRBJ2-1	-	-	CASSLEGQLGQFF	TGTGCCAGCAGCCTAGAGGGACAACTGGGGCAGTTCTTC
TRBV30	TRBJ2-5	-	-	CAWGLGGAQETQYF	TGTGCCTGGGGCCTAGGTGGGGCACAAGAGACCCAGTACTTC
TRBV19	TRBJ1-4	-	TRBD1	CASSKQGARVEKLFF	TGTGCCAGTAGTAAACAGGGGGCGCGGGTTGAAAAACTGTTTTTT
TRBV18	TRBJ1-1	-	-	CASSPAIMNTEAFF	TGTGCCAGCTCACCAGCGATAATGAACACTGAAGCTTTCTTT
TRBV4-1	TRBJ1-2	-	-	CASSQQQGYGYTF	TGCGCCAGCAGCCAGCAACAGGGTTATGGCTACACCTTC
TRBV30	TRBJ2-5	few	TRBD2	CAWGRTGLARETQYF	TGTGCCTGGGGTAGAACGGGACTAGCCCGGGAGACCCAGTACTTC
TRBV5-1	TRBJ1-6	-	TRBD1	CASSMGQSHSPLHF	TGCGCCAGCAGCATGGGACAGAGTCATTCACCCCTCCACTTT
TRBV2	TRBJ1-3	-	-	CASTPNNGGNTIYF	TGTGCCAGCACCCCCAATAACGGGGGAAACACCATATATTTT